These T cell receptor beta chains were read from a single sample in a study of beta chain features in type 1 diabetes. TCRdb keeps only in-frame clones here, not all; method: immunoSEQ multiplex PCR. The table lists 95,000 to 110,000 clones, roughly 28% of them singletons, with less than 0.65% in the top ten. Sequencing was done on a sample of central memory CD4+ T cells from blood. The receptors originated from a woman under 30 with type 1 diabetes. CDR3s include the opening cysteine and the closing phenylalanine or tryptophan. The D gene is left open where the match is weak. A clone size is listed for some rows: how often the clone was seen (once, few, many), or a class if it is expanded.

. | few | TRBJ2-1 | TRBV7-2 | 15 | CASRPPGRANNEQFF | TGTGCCAGCAGACCGCCCGGGCGGGCAAATAATGAGCAGTTCTTC
. | few | TRBJ1-5 | TRBV2 | 12 | CASSEGGQPQHF | TGTGCCAGCAGTGAGGGGGGTCAGCCCCAGCATTTT
. | . | TRBJ2-5 | TRBV12-5 | 12 | CASGPGWETQYF | TGTGCTAGTGGACCAGGGTGGGAGACCCAGTACTTC
TRBD2 | . | TRBJ2-5 | TRBV18 | 15 | CASSPREGLIKTQYF | TGTGCCAGCTCACCGCGGGAGGGCCTCATAAAGACCCAGTACTTC
TRBD1 | few | TRBJ2-5 | TRBV7-2 | 14 | CASSQQGGQETQYF | TGTGCCAGCAGTCAACAGGGGGGACAAGAGACCCAGTACTTC
. | few | TRBJ1-5 | TRBV28 | 15 | CASSSGGGVDQPQHF | TGTGCCAGCAGTTCTGGGGGGGGCGTTGATCAGCCCCAGCATTTT
TRBD1 | . | TRBJ1-5 | TRBV28 | 14 | CASSPGQGNQPQHF | TGTGCCAGCAGTCCTGGACAGGGCAATCAGCCCCAGCATTTT
. | . | TRBJ1-5 | TRBV6-1 | 13 | CASSVQDKQPQHF | TGTGCCAGCAGTGTACAGGATAAGCAGCCCCAGCATTTT
. | few | TRBJ2-3 | TRBV9 | 12 | CASSVVADTQYF | TGTGCCAGCAGCGTAGTAGCAGATACGCAGTATTTT
. | few | TRBJ2-7 | TRBV20-1 | 11 | CSARGTYEQYF | TGCAGTGCCCGAGGAACCTACGAGCAGTACTTC
TRBD1 | . | TRBJ1-5 | TRBV7-8 | 15 | CASSLTGTAHQPQHF | TGTGCCAGCAGCCTGACCGGGACAGCGCATCAGCCCCAGCATTTT
. | . | TRBJ2-7 | TRBV5-6 | 15 | CASSMGGLGEYEQYF | TGTGCCAGCTCAATGGGGGGGCTAGGGGAATACGAGCAGTACTTC
. | few | TRBJ2-1 | TRBV4-1 | 13 | CASSPQGGQGQFF | TGCGCCAGCAGCCCCCAGGGGGGACAAGGGCAGTTCTTC
. | . | TRBJ2-5 | TRBV10-2 | 17 | CASSEGSGLGYQETQYF | TGCGCCAGCAGTGAAGGATCGGGACTGGGGTACCAAGAGACCCAGTACTTC
. | few | TRBJ1-1 | TRBV7-2 | 14 | CASSSTTGNTEAFF | TGTGCCAGCAGCTCTACTACAGGGAACACTGAAGCTTTCTTT
TRBD1 | . | TRBJ2-7 | TRBV7-9 | 16 | CASSPNRDSKSYEQYF | TGTGCCAGCAGCCCCAACCGGGACAGCAAATCCTACGAGCAGTACTTC
. | few | TRBJ1-2 | TRBV25-1 | 14 | CASSPVTRNYGYTF | TGTGCCAGCAGCCCCGTTACCAGGAACTATGGCTACACCTTC
TRBD1 | . | TRBJ1-2 | TRBV6-6 | 13 | CASSPTGLGGYTF | TGTGCCAGCAGTCCGACAGGGTTGGGTGGCTACACCTTC
. | . | TRBJ2-2 | TRBV6-5 | 14 | CASTPPGGTGELFF | TGTGCCAGCACCCCGCCCGGGGGCACCGGGGAGCTGTTTTTT
TRBD2 | few | TRBJ2-1 | TRBV7-9 | 15 | CASSSRGTSGNEQFF | TGTGCCAGCAGCTCCCGCGGGACTAGCGGGAATGAGCAGTTCTTC
TRBD2 | few | TRBJ2-1 | TRBV10-3 | 16 | CAIGGKTSGTGNEQFF | TGTGCCATCGGGGGTAAGACTAGCGGGACTGGCAATGAGCAGTTCTTC
TRBD2 | . | TRBJ2-3 | TRBV5-4 | 15 | CASSLASGRTDTQYF | TGTGCCAGCAGCTTGGCTAGCGGGCGCACAGATACGCAGTATTTT
. | few | TRBJ1-2 | TRBV30 | 12 | CAWRSSGKGYTF | TGTGCCTGGAGAAGTTCAGGGAAAGGCTACACCTTC
. | few | TRBJ2-2 | TRBV5-5 | 16 | CASSLDRGSTGGELFF | TGTGCCAGCAGCTTGGATAGAGGAAGCACGGGGGGGGAGCTGTTTTTT
. | . | TRBJ2-7 | TRBV5-4 | 15 | CASSRGTDSSYEQYF | TGTGCCAGCAGCAGGGGGACGGATAGCTCCTACGAGCAGTACTTC
. | . | TRBJ1-2 | TRBV4-3 | 16 | CASSQDAQGIVGGYTF | TGCGCCAGCAGCCAAGATGCACAGGGAATAGTCGGTGGCTACACCTTC
. | few | TRBJ1-5 | TRBV2 | 13 | CASSTGFNQPQHF | TGTGCCAGCAGCACAGGGTTCAATCAGCCCCAGCATTTT
TRBD1 | . | TRBJ2-7 | TRBV5-6 | 15 | CASSLRGTGWYEQYF | TGTGCCAGCAGCCTGCGAGGGACAGGTTGGTACGAGCAGTACTTC
TRBD1 | . | TRBJ2-7 | TRBV7-8 | 16 | CASSSGLGTGAYEQYF | TGTGCCAGCAGCTCCGGCCTCGGGACAGGGGCGTACGAGCAGTACTTC
. | . | TRBJ2-5 | TRBV15 | 17 | CATSRDSGRGRQETQYF | TGTGCCACCAGCAGAGATTCCGGGAGAGGGAGACAAGAGACCCAGTACTTC
TRBD1 | few | TRBJ2-7 | TRBV28 | 16 | CASSLWSQGQSYEQYF | TGTGCCAGCAGTTTATGGAGCCAGGGACAGTCCTACGAGCAGTACTTC
TRBD1 | few | TRBJ2-7 | TRBV7-2 | 14 | CASSSHGQAYEQYF | TGTGCCAGCAGCTCCCACGGACAGGCCTACGAGCAGTACTTC
. | . | TRBJ2-2 | TRBV19 | 14 | CASLRAPGTGELFF | TGTGCCAGCTTGAGGGCGCCGGGCACCGGGGAGCTGTTTTTT
TRBD1 | once | TRBJ2-5 | TRBV27 | 14 | CASSQQGWEETQYF | TGTGCCAGCAGTCAACAGGGGTGGGAAGAGACCCAGTACTTC
TRBD2 | . | TRBJ2-7 | TRBV10-2 | 15 | CASSDEGLGAYEQYF | TGCGCCAGCAGTGATGAGGGACTAGGCGCCTACGAGCAGTACTTC
TRBD1 | . | TRBJ2-5 | TRBV19 | 15 | CASSMGDRRQETQYF | TGTGCCAGTAGTATGGGGGACAGACGACAAGAGACCCAGTACTTC
TRBD1 | . | TRBJ2-2 | TRBV7-9 | 16 | CATHPGQGANTGELFF | TGTGCCACGCACCCGGGACAGGGGGCGAACACCGGGGAGCTGTTTTTT
. | . | TRBJ1-5 | TRBV2 | 15 | CASSEKNRVGQPQHF | TGTGCCAGCAGTGAGAAGAACAGGGTAGGTCAGCCCCAGCATTTT
TRBD2 | few | TRBJ2-2 | TRBV9 | 16 | CASSNTGTSVTGELFF | TGTGCCAGCAGCAATACCGGGACTAGCGTCACCGGGGAGCTGTTTTTT
. | . | TRBJ2-2 | TRBV18 | 16 | CASSPGVWRDTGELFF | TGTGCCAGCTCACCAGGCGTGTGGAGAGACACCGGGGAGCTGTTTTTT
. | few | TRBJ1-5 | TRBV28 | 15 | CASIGGTHSNQPQHF | TGTGCCAGCATTGGAGGGACCCATAGCAATCAGCCCCAGCATTTT
TRBD2 | . | TRBJ2-1 | TRBV5-1 | 14 | CASASGGTYNEQFF | TGCGCCAGCGCTAGCGGGGGAACCTACAATGAGCAGTTCTTC
TRBD1 | . | TRBJ1-1 | TRBV6-5 | 13 | CASSEGQTPEAFF | TGTGCCAGCAGCGAGGGACAGACGCCTGAAGCTTTCTTT
TRBD1 | . | TRBJ1-5 | TRBV5-1 | 14 | CASRADRGGGPQHF | TGCGCCAGCCGGGCGGATAGAGGGGGCGGGCCCCAGCATTTT
TRBD2 | . | TRBJ2-3 | TRBV29-1 | 14 | CSVAREGLADTQYF | TGCAGCGTCGCCCGGGAGGGCCTCGCAGATACGCAGTATTTT
. | . | TRBJ2-3 | TRBV2 | 12 | CASSWGPDTQYF | TGTGCCAGCAGCTGGGGCCCAGATACGCAGTATTTT
TRBD2 | . | TRBJ2-1 | TRBV30 | 15 | CAWALGLAGGDEQFF | TGTGCCTGGGCCTTAGGACTAGCGGGAGGGGATGAGCAGTTCTTC
. | . | TRBJ1-1 | TRBV5-1 | 14 | CASRYGQLNTEAFF | TGCGCCAGCAGATACGGACAGTTGAACACTGAAGCTTTCTTT
TRBD2 | few | TRBJ2-1 | TRBV7-2 | 15 | CASSPGTSGRGEQFF | TGTGCCAGCAGCCCCGGGACTAGCGGGAGGGGTGAGCAGTTCTTC
TRBD2 | . | TRBJ2-1 | TRBV15 | 15 | CATGVLAGVQKEQFF | TGTGCCACCGGGGTTCTAGCGGGAGTTCAGAAGGAGCAGTTCTTC
TRBD1 | few | TRBJ1-1 | TRBV11-2 | 15 | CASSVKGQADTEAFF | TGTGCCAGCAGCGTGAAGGGACAGGCGGACACTGAAGCTTTCTTT
TRBD2 | . | TRBJ2-3 | TRBV5-1 | 16 | CASSLALAGGPDTQYF | TGCGCCAGCAGCTTGGCCCTAGCGGGAGGGCCAGATACGCAGTATTTT
TRBD2 | few | TRBJ2-1 | TRBV2 | 15 | CASRGTSGSIGEQFF | TGTGCCAGCAGGGGGACTAGCGGGAGCATTGGTGAGCAGTTCTTC
. | . | TRBJ2-3 | TRBV2 | 13 | CASSGQGTDTQYF | TGTGCCAGCAGTGGACAGGGCACAGATACGCAGTATTTT